The 19 T cell receptor beta chains below come from one sample, sequenced in a study of beta chain features in type 1 diabetes (dated by TCRdb to 2017 to 2018). Library generation was performed with the immunoSEQ multiplex PCR assay. All of the isolated RNA was reverse transcribed with the High Capacity cDNA Reverse Transcription Kit, so expressed TCRB transcripts were sequenced. This is the immuneACCESS table as TCRdb keeps it, with only in-frame sequences that have V and J called. A part of the clones is gone; compared with another copy, unresolved V genes explain less than half, and the rest is unexplained. This sample gives hundreds of thousands of clones in total; 15% of them show up just once. The ten largest clones capture about 0.093% of the sample. Input material: naive CD4+ T cells from blood. The sample's cell subset or site label is to be understood as: true naive CD4+ T cells. Receptor source: a man between 18 and 35 years old in good health.

This rearrangement joins TRBV9 to TRBJ1-2, with D possibly matching TRBD1 (5 bases). The germline CDR1 and CDR2 sequences are SGDLS and YYNGEE. V was trimmed by 2 bases and J by 8 bases, leaving 16 bases between them. CDR3 length: 14 residues. CDR3 sequence (DNA): TGTGCCAGCAGCGTCCAAGGGGCAGTTGGAGGCTACACCTTC. Translated, it gives CASSVQGAVGGYTF.

The chain combines TRBV5-1 with TRBJ2-1; TRBD2 matches at 11 bases. J gave up 7 bases and V 1 base, and 7 bases lay outside the gene matches. This CDR3 has 16 residues. Germline CDR1 is SGHRS and CDR2 is YFSETQ. The chain's CDR3 is CASSLQLAGAGNEQFF. The CDR3 DNA reads as TGCGCCAGCAGCTTGCAACTAGCGGGAGCGGGGAATGAGCAGTTCTTC.

The chain employs TRBV5-1 and TRBJ2-1; 9 bases fit TRBD2. The CDR3 has 17 residues. The V segment lost 2 bases and the J segment 0 bases; nucleotides outside the gene matches: 6. The germline CDR1 and CDR2 sequences are SGHRS and YFSETQ. CDR3 amino acids: CASSLAGGLSSYNEQFF. The CDR3 DNA reads TGCGCCAGCAGCTTAGCGGGGGGTCTGAGCTCCTACAATGAGCAGTTCTTC.

The chain carries TRBV10-3 and TRBJ2-3, with 13 bases lining up with TRBD2. V lost 0 bases and J lost 3; bases outside the gene matches: 3. The germline gives CDR1 ENHRY, CDR2 SYGVKD. The CDR3 runs to 17 residues. DNA for the CDR3: TGTGCCATCAGTGAGTCACTAGCGGGAGGGCTAACAGATACGCAGTATTTT. Translated: CAISESLAGGLTDTQYF.

The chain recombines TRBV6-6 with TRBJ2-1; tentative D call: TRBD1 (5 bases). The CDR3 is made up of 16 amino acids. Trimming cost V 7 bases and J 5 bases, with 21 bases left between them. Germline CDR1 is MNHNY and CDR2 is SVGAGI (reference sequence). The CDR3 region has the DNA TGTGCCAGCACCCTAGGTCAGGGCCTAAGGAACAATGAGCAGTTCTTC. Translating it yields CASTLGQGLRNNEQFF.

This clone was seen a handful of times. This chain links TRBV7-3 with TRBJ2-7; 10 nucleotides match TRBD1. Looked up from germline, CDR1 is SGHTA and CDR2 is FQGTGA. The CDR3 runs 13 residues. Trimming removed 5 bases from V and 4 bases from J; junction bases left unmatched: 2. CDR3 nucleotides: TGTGCCAGCAGCCGGGACAGGGGATACGAGCAGTACTTC. This translates into CASSRDRGYEQYF.

Worth noting for this clone: The same CDR3 can be traced to other DNA sequences in this sample. The J gene is TRBJ1-1, the V gene TRBV7-3; D remains unclear. Trimming shortened V by 1 base and J by 2 bases, and 8 bases separated the two germline ends. This CDR3 is 14 amino acids long. CDR1 is SGHTA, CDR2 FQGTGA, per germline. The CDR3 reads CASSLSRGNTEAFF. CDR3 bases: TGTGCCAGCAGCTTAAGTCGCGGCAACACTGAAGCTTTCTTT. The whole variable domain, filled in from reference TRBV7-3 and TRBJ1-1, reads GAGVSQTPSNKVTEKGKYVELRCDPISGHTALYWYRQSLGQGPEFLIYFQGTGAADDSGLPNDRFFAVRPEGSVSTLKIQRTERGDSAVYLCASSLSRGNTEAFFGQGTRLTVV.

The J gene is TRBJ2-1, the V gene TRBV4-1; D is tentatively TRBD1 or TRBD2 (6 bases each). CDR3 size: 18 residues. Trimming removed 3 bases from V and 6 bases from J, with 24 bases in between. The germline CDR1 and CDR2 sequences are MGHRA and YSYEKL. CDR3 coding DNA: TGCGCCAGCAGCCAGGCCAGGGGTCGCGGGATCGGGGTCAATGAGCAGTTCTTC. As protein: CASSQARGRGIGVNEQFF.

This clone was recorded a few times. This sequence joins TRBV2 and TRBJ2-3, with D unresolved. This CDR3 region has 15 residues. Germline-derived CDR1 and CDR2 are SNHLY and FYNNEI. Trimming removed 1 base at V and 1 base at J, with 9 bases between. The CDR3: CASSEVGFGTDTQYF. The CDR3, as DNA: TGTGCCAGCAGTGAAGTGGGATTCGGCACAGATACGCAGTATTTT.

The V call is TRBV27, the J call TRBJ1-5, with 7 bases lining up with TRBD1. Germline V gives CDR1 MNHEY, CDR2 SMNVEV (reference sequence). The CDR3 sequence is 15 residues long. Losses at the gene ends were 3 bases for V and 3 bases for J; bases not matched to a gene: 5. CDR3 in DNA: TGTGCCAGCAGTTTCAAGACAGGGATCAATCAGCCCCAGCATTTT. Its protein is CASSFKTGINQPQHF.

The gene calls are TRBV15 and TRBJ2-7; 8 positions agree with TRBD1. Per the germline V gene, CDR1 is LNHNV and CDR2 is YYDKDF (reference sequence). The CDR3 spans 16 residues. Germline trimming cut 1 base from V and 3 bases from J; bases unmatched to any gene: 8. The CDR3, as DNA: TGTGCCACCAGCAGAGGGCATGGGACAGGAGGCTACGAGCAGTACTTC. This sequence encodes CATSRGHGTGGYEQYF. Looking up the rest from reference TRBV15 and TRBJ2-7 gives the full variable domain: DAMVIQNPRYQVTQFGKPVTLSCSQTLNHNVMYWYQQKSSQAPKLLFHYYDKDFNNEADTPDNFQSRRPNTSFCFLDIRSPGLGDTAMYLCATSRGHGTGGYEQYFGPGTRLTVT.

This clone was seen more than once but under ten times. This chain connects TRBV18 to TRBJ2-3; D not certain. The germline V and J ends were trimmed by 3 bases and 3 bases, with 7 bases remaining between them. The CDR3 has 13 amino acids. CDR1 and CDR2 (germline): KGHSH, LQKENI. CDR3 protein: CASSPGRTDTQYF. CDR3 bases: TGTGCCAGCTCACCGGGCAGAACAGATACGCAGTATTTT.

The V and J genes are TRBV9 and TRBJ1-1; D gene uncertain. The CDR3 totals 15 residues. V was cut by 2 bases and J by 0 bases, with 11 bases left in between. From germline, CDR1 is SGDLS and CDR2 YYNGEE. The DNA of the CDR3 is TGTGCCAGCAGCGTGCTCCCACAGCTGAACACTGAAGCTTTCTTT. Protein sequence: CASSVLPQLNTEAFF.

In this sample, this clone turned up a few times. The chain recombines TRBV18 with TRBJ1-1; D uncertain. Germline-derived CDR1 and CDR2 are KGHSH and LQKENI. This CDR3 has 14 residues. Trimming took 1 base from V and 0 from J, leaving 6 bases between them. The CDR3, as DNA: TGTGCCAGCTCACCACAGAGGATGAACACTGAAGCTTTCTTT. This codes for CASSPQRMNTEAFF.

This clone was seen a handful of times. The chain is built from TRBV28 and TRBJ2-7; 8 bases map to TRBD1. CDR1 and CDR2 from the germline V gene are MDHEN and SYDVKM. V lost 6 bases to trimming and J lost 0 bases; unmatched junction nucleotides: 10. This CDR3 region has 16 residues. Here the CDR3 reads CASSPPGQASSYEQYF. CDR3 DNA: TGTGCCAGCAGCCCACCGGGACAGGCGAGCTCCTACGAGCAGTACTTC.

The V and J genes are TRBV6-5 and TRBJ2-7, with 9 bases identical to TRBD2. CDR1 is MNHEY, CDR2 SVGAGI, per germline. The length of the CDR3 is 16 residues. J lost 3 bases, V lost 3 bases, and 9 bases had no gene match. CDR3 nucleotides: TGTGCCAGCAGTTATCATATTAGCGGGAGAGTCTACGAGCAGTACTTC. Its translation is CASSYHISGRVYEQYF.

This clone was detected only once. This chain connects TRBV14 to TRBJ2-5; 10 bases match TRBD1. The CDR3 loop spans 15 amino acids. Trimming took 3 bases from V and 3 from J; bases not matched to a gene: 4. Germline loops: CDR1 SGHDN, CDR2 FVKESK. The CDR3 DNA follows: TGTGCCAGCAGCCATAGGGACAGGGGAAAAGAGACCCAGTACTTC. Residues: CASSHRDRGKETQYF.

This clone was counted between two and nine times. The genes are TRBV6-4 and TRBJ2-3; no clear D. From germline, CDR1 is MRHNA and CDR2 SNTAGT. The CDR3 runs to 15 residues. The V end was cut by 0 bases, the J end by 1 base, with 8 bases between. Here the CDR3 DNA reads TGTGCCAGCAGTGACTCTGGTCGGGGCACAGATACGCAGTATTTT. Residues: CASSDSGRGTDTQYF.

This clone came up a few times. V gene TRBV9 combines with J gene TRBJ1-2; D perhaps matches TRBD1 (5 bases). This CDR3 contains 13 residues. The germline V gene has CDR1 SGDLS and CDR2 YYNGEE. Deletions cut 0 bases from V and 6 bases from J, with 9 bases between. For the CDR3, the DNA is TGTGCCAGCAGCGTAGTCGGAGGGGATGGCTACACCTTC. Amino acid sequence: CASSVVGGDGYTF.